This T cell receptor (beta chain) was identified in a study of blood T cell repertoires in COVID-19. Participant age was roughly 18 to 90 years, and participants resided in 24 US areas. The study assigned cohorts using participant-reported clinical history. The method was immunoSEQ multiplex PCR; TCRdb's version includes in-frame clones alone and lacks a portion of them. The table lists 250,000 to 300,000 clones, roughly 91% of them singletons. Input material: PBMCs or T cells enriched from blood (not recorded which). This clonotype originated in a woman in her sixties or seventies who had recovered from COVID-19.

CDR3 bases: TGTGCCATCAGTGAGCCGAATTTAGGGGTCTACGAGCAGTACTTC. It encodes CAISEPNLGVYEQYF. V and J are TRBV10-3 and TRBJ2-7; D is perhaps TRBD1 (5 bases). The germline V and J ends were trimmed by 2 bases and 3 bases, with 14 bases remaining between them. The CDR3 consists of 15 residues. CDR1 is ENHRY, CDR2 SYGVKD, per germline.